This T cell receptor (beta chain) came from a study of radiotherapy plus CTLA-4 blockade in lung cancer. Points from the study as a whole: Early clone dynamics of blood T cells, plus interferon-beta, reportedly predicted response best. Subsequent to radiotherapy plus ipilimumab, tumor-derived TCR clones underwent expansion in blood.

For this clone: Its target is not known.

The CDR3 sequence is 11 residues long. From germline, CDR1 is LNHDA and CDR2 SQIVND (reference sequence). V was clipped by 8 bases and J by 0 bases, with 5 bases between them. Sequencing was performed with immunoSEQ multiplex PCR; in TCRdb, only in-frame clones are kept and a portion is missing. The data show roughly 100,000 clones, with 82% seen just once and around 3.5% held by the top ten. This rearrangement joins TRBV19 to TRBJ2-7; the D is unclear. Source: peripheral blood, taken from a patient treated with radiotherapy plus ipilimumab. The receptor's source is a human donor with non-small cell lung cancer who had a partial response to radiotherapy plus ipilimumab. CDR3 bases: TGTGCCAGTCAGAACTCCTACGAGCAGTACTTC. This gives the protein CASQNSYEQYF. Drawing the rest from reference TRBV19 and TRBJ2-7, the complete variable domain is DGGITQSPKYLFRKEGQNVTLSCEQNLNHDAMYWYRQDPGQGLRLIYYSQIVNDFQKGDIAEGYSVSREKKESFPLTVTSAQKNPTAFYLCASQNSYEQYFGPGTRLTVT.